This TCR beta chain was identified during a study of T cell repertoires in cytomegalovirus infection. Overall study findings and caveats: Across the ex vivo response, the dominant clonotypes were HLA-C-restricted CMV-specific TCR beta clonotypes.

The CDR3 contains 12 residues. The V end was cut by 7 bases, the J end by 8 bases, with 9 bases between. Germline V lookup: CDR1 MNHEY, CDR2 SMNVEV (reference sequence). For this clonotype: Its antigen remains unidentified.

TCRdb reanalysed the reads using MiXCR and keeps one entry per CDR3 protein. Of some 920,000 distinct CDR3 sequences listed, roughly 30% are singletons. The chain joins TRBV27 to TRBJ1-6; tentative D call: TRBD1 (5 bases). The sample consisted of cultured CD8+ T cells from PBMCs, taken from culture after CMV antigen stimulation. The source is a human donor in good health (CMV status not recorded). Some clones in this sample may be carry-over from other donors' samples. The CDR3 here is CASTTGHSPLHF. CDR3 sequence (DNA): TGTGCCAGCACCACGGGACATTCACCCCTCCACTTT.